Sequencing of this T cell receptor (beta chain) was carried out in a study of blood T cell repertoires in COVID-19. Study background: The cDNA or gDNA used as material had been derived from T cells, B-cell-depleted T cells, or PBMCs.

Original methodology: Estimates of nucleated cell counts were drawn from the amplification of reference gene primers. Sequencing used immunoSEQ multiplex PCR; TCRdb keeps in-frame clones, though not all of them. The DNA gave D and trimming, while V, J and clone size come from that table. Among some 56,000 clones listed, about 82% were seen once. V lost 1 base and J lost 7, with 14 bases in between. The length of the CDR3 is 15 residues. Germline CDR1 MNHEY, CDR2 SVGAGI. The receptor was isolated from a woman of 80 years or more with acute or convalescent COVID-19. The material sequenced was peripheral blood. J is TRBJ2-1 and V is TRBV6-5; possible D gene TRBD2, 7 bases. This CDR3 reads CASSYWGGSGNEQFF. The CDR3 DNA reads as TGTGCCAGCAGTTACTGGGGGGGCTCGGGGAATGAGCAGTTCTTC.